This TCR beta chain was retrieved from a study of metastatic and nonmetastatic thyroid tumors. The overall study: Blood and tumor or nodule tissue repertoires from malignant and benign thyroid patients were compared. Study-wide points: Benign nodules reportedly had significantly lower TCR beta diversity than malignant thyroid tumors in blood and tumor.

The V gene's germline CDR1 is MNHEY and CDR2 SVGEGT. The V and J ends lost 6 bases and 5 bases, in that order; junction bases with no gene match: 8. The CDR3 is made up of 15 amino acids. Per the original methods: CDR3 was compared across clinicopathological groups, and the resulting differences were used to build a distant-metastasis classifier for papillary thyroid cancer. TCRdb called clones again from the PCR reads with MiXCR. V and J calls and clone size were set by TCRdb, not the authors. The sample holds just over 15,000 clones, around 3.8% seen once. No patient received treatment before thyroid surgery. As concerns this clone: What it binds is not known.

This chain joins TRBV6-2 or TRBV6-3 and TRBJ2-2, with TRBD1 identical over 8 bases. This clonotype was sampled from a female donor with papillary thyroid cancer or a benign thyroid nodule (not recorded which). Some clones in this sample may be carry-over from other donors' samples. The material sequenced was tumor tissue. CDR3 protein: CASRQGQAGTGELFF. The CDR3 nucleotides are TGTGCCAGCAGGCAGGGACAGGCTGGGACCGGGGAGCTGTTTTTT.